This TCR beta chain was sequenced for a study of technical replicates of blood from a handful of donors (dated by TCRdb to about 2017). V has 3 bases trimmed and J has 7 bases trimmed; junction bases matching no gene number 19. CDR1 and CDR2 are drawn from the germline V gene: SGHRS, YFSETQ. Measured from the cysteine to the phenylalanine, the CDR3 is 19 residues long. The read is trimmed to its CDR3 DNA, 57 bases read in frame from base 1. The method behind the library was the immunoSEQ multiplex PCR assay. TCRdb obtained this table from immuneACCESS and retained in-frame rearrangements with V and J assigned. These tables miss some clones; where compared with another copy, unresolved V genes account for less than half of the shortfall, and the remainder is unexplained. Here the sample has roughly 100,000 clones; 96% occur a single time. Approximately 0.2% of the sample rests with the top ten. In this sample, this clone turned up once. What antigen it recognizes has not been identified. Base qualities were left out, and no much larger clone turns up one base away.

Recombination linked TRBV5-1 to TRBJ2-1; 10 central nucleotides agree with TRBD2. The sample taken for sequencing was T cells isolated from PBMCs. This receptor was identified in a human donor in good health. The DNA is as follows: TGCGCCAGCAGCTCTCGGAGCGGGAGGGCCATAAGACTTGATAATGAGCAGTTCTTC. Its protein reads: CASSSRSGRAIRLDNEQFF. When the CDR3 is completed using the reference TRBV5-1 and TRBJ2-1 genes on either side, the full variable domain is KAGVTQTPRYLIKTRGQQVTLSCSPISGHRSVSWYQQTPGQGLQFLFEYFSETQRNKGNFPGRFSGRQFSNSRSEMNVSTLELGDSALYLCASSSRSGRAIRLDNEQFFGPGTRLTVL.